The 27 T cell receptor beta chains below come from one sample, sequenced in a study of T cell responses to AZD1222 COVID-19 vaccine (dated by TCRdb to about 2021). The method behind the library was the immunoSEQ multiplex PCR assay. TCRdb took this table from immuneACCESS and kept in-frame rearrangements with V and J called. Such tables lack part of the clones; where checked against another copy, unresolved V genes explain under half of the gap, and the rest is unexplained. A total of 150,000 to 200,000 clones appear in this sample, about 90% of them only once. Clones ranked in the top ten supply roughly 4.5% of the sample. The time point label, read with the paper, signifies: baseline before first vaccination. The intended sense of this specimen's treatment or condition label: meningococcal conjugate vaccine given as trial control. Sequencing was performed on peripheral blood, taken on day 0 of MenACWY control vaccination. The origin of the receptors is an adult in good health.

V gene TRBV3-1 (or the pseudogene TRBV3-2) combines with J gene TRBJ1-2; 7 nucleotides match TRBD1. CDR1 and CDR2 (germline): LGHDT, YNNKEL (reference sequence). V gave up 3 bases and J gave up 3 bases; unmatched junction bases: 7. The CDR3 is made up of 15 amino acids. DNA of the CDR3: TGTGCCAGCAGCCAGGGTATCGGGACAGACTATGGCTACACCTTC. It codes for CASSQGIGTDYGYTF.

The genes are TRBV30 and TRBJ2-5; the match to TRBD2 covers 7 bases. Germline values: CDR1 GTSNPN, CDR2 SVGIG (reference sequence). The trim removed 0 bases at V and 8 bases at J, leaving 15 bases unmatched. This CDR3 is built from 16 residues. CDR3 residues: CAWSVRRASGARTQYF. In DNA, the CDR3 is TGTGCCTGGAGTGTACGGCGGGCTAGCGGAGCTCGTACCCAGTACTTC.

The J gene is TRBJ2-7, the V gene TRBV7-2, with D perhaps matching TRBD1 or TRBD2 (5 bases each). V lost 5 bases, J lost 3 bases, and 14 bases lay in between. Germline loops: CDR1 SGHTA, CDR2 FQGNSA. The CDR3 covers 14 residues. The CDR3 nucleotides read TGTGCCAGCAGCCCAAACTGGGGGAACTACGAGCAGTACTTC. The encoded protein is CASSPNWGNYEQYF.

The chain combines TRBV19 with TRBJ2-6, with D perhaps TRBD1 (5 bases). CDR1 and CDR2 from the germline V gene are LNHDA and SQIVND (reference sequence). Trimming removed 7 bases from V and 1 base from J, with 11 bases in between. The CDR3 runs to 15 residues. CDR3 nucleotides: TGTGCCAGTACTCCCCAGGGTTCTGGGGCCAACGTCCTGACTTTC. Translated, it gives CASTPQGSGANVLTF.

The rearrangement joins TRBV30 to TRBJ1-4, with D uncertain. The ends were cut back, 5 bases at V and 8 bases at J, with 15 bases in the middle. This CDR3 is built from 13 residues. From germline, CDR1 is GTSNPN and CDR2 SVGIG (reference sequence). The CDR3 reads CAWQGVAGEKLFF. In DNA, the CDR3 is TGTGCCTGGCAAGGTGTCGCGGGGGAAAAACTGTTTTTT.

A few counts support this clone. The DNA of the CDR3 is TGTGCCAGCATCGCGGGGGAGCGGGAGACCCCAGATACGCAGTATTTT. It translates to CASIAGERETPDTQYF. The chain has TRBV7-9 and TRBJ2-3, with 8 bases identical to TRBD2. Germline V gene data show CDR1 as SEHNR and CDR2 as FQNEAQ (reference sequence). This CDR3 region has 16 residues. After removal of 7 bases from V and 4 bases from J, the junction contained 13 bases not matched to a gene.

This clone was counted a single time. The chain has TRBV5-6 and TRBJ1-2; 7 bases line up with TRBD1. The CDR3 loop spans 13 amino acids. The germline V gene has CDR1 SGHDT and CDR2 YYEEEE. The V gene end was trimmed by 4 bases and the J gene end by 8 bases; junction bases not matched to a gene: 8. The CDR3 bases are TGTGCCAGCAGCGGTGGGACAGCGCGGGGCTACACCTTC. Its protein is CASSGGTARGYTF. The full variable domain, completed using reference TRBV5-6 and TRBJ1-2, is DAGVTQSPTHLIKTRGQQVTLRCSPKSGHDTVSWYQQALGQGPQFIFQYYEEEERQRGNFPDRFSGHQFPNYSSELNVNALLLGDSALYLCASSGGTARGYTFGSGTRLTVV.

CDR3 amino acids: CAIQDGGTDTQYF. The CDR3 DNA sequence: TGTGCCATCCAGGACGGGGGCACAGATACGCAGTATTTT. The chain has TRBV6-1 and TRBJ2-3; possibly TRBD2 for D (5 bases). The germline V and J ends were trimmed by 10 bases and 1 base, with 12 bases remaining between them. This CDR3 has 13 amino acids. Germline-derived CDR1 and CDR2 are MNHNS and SASEGT.

The rearrangement links TRBV4-1 to TRBJ2-2; 13 bases align to TRBD2. Germline CDR1 MGHRA, CDR2 YSYEKL. V trimming: 0 bases; J trimming: 6 bases; junction bases outside the gene matches: 10. CDR3 length equals 19 residues. The CDR3 coding sequence is TGCGCCAGCAGCCAAGAATCAGGACTAGCGGGAGAGGGGGCCGGGGAGCTGTTTTTT. It encodes CASSQESGLAGEGAGELFF.

The CDR3, as DNA: TGTGCCTGGGGAGGGGCTGGAAACACCATATATTTT. This translates into CAWGGAGNTIYF. The chain joins TRBV30 to TRBJ1-3, with a tentative D call TRBD1 (5 bases). V lost 5 bases, J lost 2 bases, and 7 bases lay in between. The CDR3 runs 12 residues. Per germline, CDR1 GTSNPN and CDR2 SVGIG (reference sequence).

As concerns this clone: The sample has other DNA sequences that encode this CDR3 too. This chain connects TRBV3-1 (or the pseudogene TRBV3-2) to TRBJ2-4; 16 nucleotides line up with TRBD2. The junction had 9 bases not matched to a gene; V was cut back by 8 bases and J by 2 bases. This CDR3 has 18 residues. Germline values: CDR1 LGHDT, CDR2 YNNKEL (reference sequence). The CDR3 region has the DNA TGTGCCAGCGGCTCGGGGACTAGCGGGAGGGCCTCCAAAAACATTCAGTACTTC. Translation: CASGSGTSGRASKNIQYF.

The CDR3: CASSAHWGLNNEQFF. In DNA form, the CDR3 reads TGTGCCAGCAGTGCCCACTGGGGCCTGAACAATGAGCAGTTCTTC. This chain joins TRBV25-1 and TRBJ2-1; tentatively, D is TRBD1 (5 bases). This CDR3 has 15 amino acids. V dropped 4 bases and J dropped 5 bases, with 15 bases sitting between them. Looked up from germline, CDR1 is MGHDK and CDR2 is SYGVNS.

Comments on this clone: A junction boundary mismatches the germline segment, possibly from a read error. Other DNA sequences of this sample code for an identical CDR3. The rearrangement joins TRBV3-1 (or the pseudogene TRBV3-2) to TRBJ2-7, with a tentative D call TRBD2 (6 bases). Germline V CDR1 and CDR2: LGHDT, YNNKEL (reference sequence). The CDR3 loop spans 14 amino acids. In nucleotides, the CDR3 is TGTGCCAGCAGTCAAGGACGGGGAGGCTACGAGCAGTACTTC. This translates into CASSQGRGGYEQYF.

Of note for this clone: One junction end does not reproduce the germline sequence, and a read error may be involved. The chain links TRBV29-1 to TRBJ2-1; 9 bases are shared with TRBD1. This CDR3 contains 16 residues. CDR1 and CDR2 from the germline V gene are SQVTM and ANQGSEA. The CDR3 sequence is CSAGTRNRGLYDEQFF. In DNA, the CDR3 is TGCAGCGCCGGAACAAGAAACAGGGGGCTCTACGATGAGCAGTTCTTC.

J is TRBJ1-2 and V is TRBV7-8; D is undetermined. Germline V lookup: CDR1 SGHVS, CDR2 FQNEAQ. V lost 4 bases and J lost 6, with 15 bases in between. The CDR3 extends over 14 amino acids. CDR3 in amino acids: CASSWGGLRDGYTF. CDR3 in DNA: TGTGCCAGCAGCTGGGGAGGGCTTAGGGATGGCTACACCTTC. Full variable domain (outside the CDR3, taken from reference TRBV7-8 and TRBJ1-2): GAGVSQSPRYKVAKRGQDVALRCDPISGHVSLFWYQQALGQGPEFLTYFQNEAQLDKSGLPSDRFFAERPEGSVSTLKIQRTQQEDSAVYLCASSWGGLRDGYTFGSGTRLTVV.

This chain connects TRBV6-1 to TRBJ2-7; TRBD1 is a possible D gene (6 bases). CDR3 length: 13 amino acids. The V gene's germline CDR1 is MNHNS and CDR2 SASEGT. V was clipped by 0 bases and J by 9 bases, with 12 bases between them. DNA of the CDR3: TGTGCCAGCAGTGAAGCACCAGGGGAAAGGCAGTACTTC. It encodes CASSEAPGERQYF.

This chain joins TRBV4-3 and TRBJ2-2; D not certain. The V gene lost 1 base and the J gene lost 5 bases, with 8 bases spanning the gap. The CDR3 totals 14 residues. Germline lookup yields CDR1 LGHNA and CDR2 YSLEER. In nucleotides, the CDR3 is TGCGCCAGCAGCCAAGGGCGCTCAACCGGGGAGCTGTTTTTT. Translation gives CASSQGRSTGELFF.

The genes are TRBV16 and TRBJ2-1; 10 nucleotides match TRBD2. CDR1 and CDR2 from the germline V gene are KGHSY and FQNENV. V was clipped by 0 bases and J by 4 bases; unmatched bases: 3. The CDR3 length is 16 residues. Written as DNA, the CDR3 is TGTGCCAGCAGCCAATCACTAGCGGGATATTACAATGAGCAGTTCTTC. The encoded protein is CASSQSLAGYYNEQFF.

J is TRBJ2-2 and V is TRBV5-1; the match to TRBD2 covers 11 bases. The CDR3 is 16 amino acids. The germline V gene encodes CDR1 SGHRS and CDR2 YFSETQ. J gave up 6 bases and V 0 bases, and 4 bases lay outside the gene matches. This CDR3 reads CASSLGLAGSAGELFF. As DNA, the CDR3 is TGCGCCAGCAGCTTGGGACTAGCGGGAAGTGCCGGGGAGCTGTTTTTT.

CDR3 residues: CASSEGGSGRVNSPLHF. In nucleotides, the CDR3 is TGTGCCAGCAGTGAAGGGGGGTCGGGACGGGTTAATTCACCCCTCCACTTT. The gene calls are TRBV2 and TRBJ1-6, with D possibly being TRBD1 (5 bases). Trimming pared 1 base from V and 6 bases from J, leaving 16 bases between. CDR1 is SNHLY, CDR2 FYNNEI, per germline. The CDR3 spans 17 residues.

The chain links TRBV10-2 to TRBJ2-4; TRBD2 matches at 11 bases. V lost 10 bases, J lost 6 bases, and 2 bases stayed unmatched. CDR3 length: 12 amino acids. Per the germline V gene, CDR1 is WSHSY and CDR2 is SAAADI. DNA of the CDR3: TGCGCCACCGGGACTAGCGGAAACATTCAGTACTTC. It yields the protein CATGTSGNIQYF.

V usage is TRBV11-3 and J usage is TRBJ1-1; D not resolved. This CDR3 is built from 14 residues. V lost 4 bases to trimming and J lost 0 bases, with 9 bases between them. The germline V gene encodes CDR1 SGHNT and CDR2 YENEEA. The CDR3 nucleotides are TGTGCCAGCAGCTCGGGGAGGGTGAACACTGAAGCTTTCTTT. Translating gives CASSSGRVNTEAFF.

The chain uses TRBV27 and TRBJ1-1, with a tentative D call TRBD1 (6 bases). V lost 8 bases to trimming and J lost 0 bases, with 13 bases between them. This CDR3 contains 14 residues. The germline V gene has CDR1 MNHEY and CDR2 SMNVEV (reference sequence). Here the CDR3 DNA reads TGTGCCAGCGGCCCCGGGACAATGAACACTGAAGCTTTCTTT. This encodes CASGPGTMNTEAFF.

The chain joins TRBV3-1 (or the pseudogene TRBV3-2) to TRBJ1-1; D gene unclear. With 4 bases removed from V and 7 bases from J, the gap between germline ends came to 10 bases. CDR3 length: 12 residues. From germline, CDR1 is LGHDT and CDR2 YNNKEL (reference sequence). The CDR3 protein is CASSPSWGEAFF. In nucleotides, the CDR3 is TGTGCCAGCAGCCCTAGCTGGGGTGAAGCTTTCTTT.

This chain joins TRBV4-2 and TRBJ2-7; D is undetermined. The ends were cut back, 4 bases at V and 2 bases at J, with 12 bases in the middle. The CDR3 length is 14 residues. Germline CDR1 LGHNA, CDR2 YNFKEQ. The DNA of the CDR3 is TGTGCCAGCAGCCGCAGACTCGCAGCCTACGAGCAGTACTTC. This encodes CASSRRLAAYEQYF.

This clone was seen a few times. V usage is TRBV6-6 and J usage is TRBJ2-5; 7 bases fit TRBD2. The CDR3 contains 17 residues. Trimming took 5 bases from V and 5 from J; bases not matched to a gene: 17. CDR1 and CDR2 from the germline V gene are MNHNY and SVGAGI (reference sequence). The CDR3 DNA is TGTGCCAGCAGTCCCCGGGCTAGCGGTTCGAGAGGGGAGACCCAGTACTTC. It encodes CASSPRASGSRGETQYF.

This chain connects TRBV5-1 to TRBJ1-4; no reliable D call. Germline values: CDR1 SGHRS, CDR2 YFSETQ. The germline V and J ends were trimmed by 4 bases and 1 base, with 8 bases remaining between them. The CDR3 is 14 amino acids. CDR3: CASSRDGTNEKLFF. The CDR3 coding sequence is TGCGCCAGCAGCCGCGACGGAACTAATGAAAAACTGTTTTTT.